Below, 9 T cell receptor beta chains from the same sample are listed, as sequenced in a study of blood T cell repertoires in COVID-19 (dated by TCRdb to between 2020 and 2021). Library prep was done by the immunoSEQ multiplex PCR assay. What TCRdb holds here is the immuneACCESS table cut down to in-frame rearrangements. Part of the clones is not present; checked against another copy, under half of the missing clones reflect an unresolved V gene, and the others are unexplained. The sample table records hundreds of thousands of clones; 70% to 90% of these occur just once. In total, the top ten clones hold 1.3% to 1.5% of the sample. Sequencing used peripheral blood. Receptor source: a man at least 80 years old with acute or convalescent COVID-19.

The CDR3 nucleotides are TGCGCCAGCAGCCGACAGGGGGGAGAAGAGACCCAGTACTTC. Translated, it gives CASSRQGGEETQYF. The chain has TRBV5-1 and TRBJ2-5; 9 bases map to TRBD1. Germline CDR1 and CDR2: SGHRS and YFSETQ. The CDR3 extends over 14 amino acids. V dropped 4 bases and J dropped 3; count of bases not matched to a gene: 4.

V and J are TRBV11-2 and TRBJ2-1; 9 nucleotides line up with TRBD1. Germline CDR1 reads SGHAT; CDR2 reads FQNNGV. The CDR3 totals 16 residues. Unmatched junction bases numbered 10, after V lost 5 bases and J lost 5 bases. CDR3 bases: TGTGCCAGCAGCCAGAGTTCAAGGACAGGGGACAATGAGCAGTTCTTC. Its translation: CASSQSSRTGDNEQFF.

V and J are TRBV7-9 and TRBJ2-7; no clear D gene. The CDR3 is 13 residues long. The V gene's germline CDR1 is SEHNR and CDR2 FQNEAQ (reference sequence). V lost 5 bases and J lost 2, with 10 bases in between. The CDR3 sequence: CASSSDLAYEQYF. In DNA, the CDR3 is TGTGCCAGCAGCAGCGACCTGGCCTACGAGCAGTACTTC.

This chain joins TRBV19 and TRBJ2-5, with 11 nucleotides matching TRBD1. Germline V lookup: CDR1 LNHDA, CDR2 SQIVND (reference sequence). V dropped 6 bases and J dropped 5; count of bases not matched to a gene: 8. This CDR3 is built from 15 residues. CDR3 region: CASSTPGQGGETQYF. The CDR3 DNA sequence: TGTGCCAGTAGCACCCCGGGACAGGGGGGGGAGACCCAGTACTTC. Using reference TRBV19 and TRBJ2-5 for the parts outside the CDR3, the full variable domain is DGGITQSPKYLFRKEGQNVTLSCEQNLNHDAMYWYRQDPGQGLRLIYYSQIVNDFQKGDIAEGYSVSREKKESFPLTVTSAQKNPTAFYLCASSTPGQGGETQYFGPGTRLLVL.

The chain joins TRBV4-3 to TRBJ2-6; 8 bases match TRBD1. V was clipped by 0 bases and J by 0 bases; unmatched bases: 13. Germline V gives CDR1 LGHNA, CDR2 YSLEER. The CDR3 spans 21 residues. The CDR3 region has the DNA TGCGCCAGCAGCCAAGAAAGTAGATACAGGGGGTCCGGCTCTGGGGCCAACGTCCTGACTTTC. Protein: CASSQESRYRGSGSGANVLTF.

The rearrangement uses TRBV7-2 and TRBJ1-5; D possibly corresponds to TRBD1 (6 bases). Germline loops: CDR1 SGHTA, CDR2 FQGNSA. The CDR3 length is 16 residues. Between the trimmed V and J ends, which lost 1 base and 0 bases, there was a span of 10 bases. The CDR3 DNA is TGTGCCAGCAGCTTAGTGGCAGGGGATAGCAATCAGCCCCAGCATTTT. It yields the protein CASSLVAGDSNQPQHF. Full variable domain (outside the CDR3, taken from reference TRBV7-2 and TRBJ1-5): GAGVSQSPSNKVTEKGKDVELRCDPISGHTALYWYRQSLGQGLEFLIYFQGNSAPDKSGLPSDRFSAERTGGSVSTLTIQRTQQEDSAVYLCASSLVAGDSNQPQHFGDGTRLSIL.

The chain combines TRBV7-2 with TRBJ2-5; weak D call: TRBD1 (5 bases). Trimming took off 1 base at V and 5 bases at J, with 11 bases between the two ends. CDR3 length: 14 amino acids. Germline V gene lookup returns CDR1 SGHTA and CDR2 FQGNSA. CDR3: CASSLEGLTETQYF. The CDR3 DNA reads TGTGCCAGCAGCTTAGAGGGGCTAACGGAGACCCAGTACTTC.

V gene TRBV30 combines with J gene TRBJ1-5, with no clear D. V lost 1 base and J 5 bases, leaving 9 bases between the germline ends. Germline CDR1 reads GTSNPN; CDR2 reads SVGIG (reference sequence). The CDR3 runs 13 residues. The CDR3 DNA reads as TGTGCCTGGAGTGGAAAGCGTGATCAGCCCCAGCATTTT. Translated: CAWSGKRDQPQHF.

This sequence joins TRBV7-2 and TRBJ2-3; no firm D call. Deletions cut 1 base from V and 2 bases from J, with 7 bases between. The CDR3 is 14 amino acids. Germline lookup yields CDR1 SGHTA and CDR2 FQGNSA. CDR3 bases: TGTGCCAGCAGCTTAGGAGGTTTCACAGATACGCAGTATTTT. Its translation: CASSLGGFTDTQYF.